A single sample gave rise to the 29 T cell receptor beta chains below, sequenced in a study of blood T cell repertoires in COVID-19. Measured with immunoSEQ multiplex PCR; TCRdb has only the in-frame clones, and not every one. This table holds about 160,000 clones, around 78% found once. The specimen was PBMCs or T cells enriched from blood (not recorded which). The receptors here all came from a woman aged 45-59 years who had recovered from COVID-19.

The chain is built from TRBV7-9 and TRBJ1-5; 8 positions match TRBD1. The CDR3 is 15 residues long. Per the germline V gene, CDR1 is SEHNR and CDR2 is FQNEAQ (reference sequence). With V trimmed by 1 base and J by 7 bases, 6 bases remained unmatched. CDR3 sequence (DNA): TGTGCCAGCAGCTTAGGGGGGCAGGGGGCGCAGCCCCAGCATTTT. Translating it yields CASSLGGQGAQPQHF. Full variable domain (remainder filled in from reference TRBV7-9 and TRBJ1-5): DTGVSQNPRHKITKRGQNVTFRCDPISEHNRLYWYRQTLGQGPEFLTYFQNEAQLEKSRLLSDRFSAERPKGSFSTLEIQRTEQGDSAMYLCASSLGGQGAQPQHFGDGTRLSIL.

This chain joins TRBV4-3 and TRBJ2-1, with TRBD2 identical over 8 bases. The CDR3 runs 13 residues. Germline V gives CDR1 LGHNA, CDR2 YSLEER. Losses at the gene ends were 0 bases for V and 8 bases for J; bases not matched to a gene: 0. CDR3 protein: CASSQEAGDEQFF. As DNA, the CDR3 is TGCGCCAGCAGCCAAGAAGCGGGAGATGAGCAGTTCTTC.

The rearrangement uses TRBV6-2 or TRBV6-3 and TRBJ2-7; TRBD2 matches at 8 bases. Germline V gives CDR1 MNHEY, CDR2 SVGEGT. The CDR3 is 14 amino acids. V dropped 2 bases and J dropped 3; count of bases not matched to a gene: 3. The CDR3 region has the DNA TGTGCCAGCAGTTACGGTCTAGCGGGCTACGAGCAGTACGTC. Encoded protein: CASSYGLAGYEQYV.

This chain joins TRBV6-5 and TRBJ1-2; possibly TRBD1 for D (5 bases). The CDR3 sequence is 14 residues long. Between the trimmed V and J ends, which lost 4 bases and 4 bases, there was a span of 13 bases. From germline, CDR1 is MNHEY and CDR2 SVGAGI. The CDR3 nucleotides are TGTGCCAGCAGTTCGCTTGGGGGGTTCTATGGCTACACCTTC. Encoded protein: CASSSLGGFYGYTF.

V and J are TRBV3-1 (or the pseudogene TRBV3-2) and TRBJ2-7; weak D call: TRBD1 (6 bases). V lost 1 base and J 1 base, leaving 11 bases between the germline ends. The CDR3 extends over 15 amino acids. Germline assignment: CDR1 LGHDT and CDR2 YNNKEL (reference sequence). The CDR3 DNA reads TGTGCCAGCAGCCAAGCCGACAGGTCTTCCTACGAGCAGTACGTC. Its translation is CASSQADRSSYEQYV.

The V and J genes are TRBV7-2 and TRBJ2-2, with 9 bases aligning to TRBD1. CDR3 length equals 16 residues. V gave up 4 bases and J gave up 0 bases; unmatched junction bases: 3. Germline V CDR1 and CDR2: SGHTA, FQGNSA. The CDR3: CASSYRQGANTGELFF. CDR3 bases: TGTGCCAGCAGCTATCGACAGGGGGCGAACACCGGGGAGCTGTTTTTT.

The rearrangement uses TRBV11-2 and TRBJ2-5; D call uncertain. V lost 1 base to trimming and J lost 0 bases, with 6 bases between them. Germline assignment: CDR1 SGHAT and CDR2 FQNNGV. The CDR3 contains 14 residues. The DNA of the CDR3 is TGTGCCAGCAGCTTAGTGGGCCACCAAGAGACCCAGTACTTC. Translated: CASSLVGHQETQYF.

The rearrangement joins TRBV7-2 to TRBJ1-5; weak D call: TRBD1 (5 bases). CDR3 length: 15 amino acids. Germline-derived CDR1 and CDR2 are SGHTA and FQGNSA. Trimming cost V 1 base and J 7 bases, with 14 bases left between them. The CDR3 DNA reads as TGTGCCAGCAGCTTAGACGGGACGGCGGGACAGCCCCAGCATTTT. Translated, it gives CASSLDGTAGQPQHF.

The gene calls are TRBV7-2 and TRBJ1-2; 9 bases line up with TRBD1. The CDR3 has 15 residues. The junction had 7 bases not matched to a gene; V was cut back by 6 bases and J by 2 bases. Germline lookup yields CDR1 SGHTA and CDR2 FQGNSA. CDR3 nucleotide sequence: TGTGCCAGCAGTTTACAGACAGGGGGGAACTATGGCTACACCTTC. Translated: CASSLQTGGNYGYTF.

The rearrangement uses TRBV7-6 and TRBJ1-2; TRBD1 matches at 8 bases. The junction had 6 bases not matched to a gene; V was cut back by 5 bases and J by 4 bases. There are 14 residues in the CDR3. CDR1 and CDR2 from the germline V gene are SGHVS and FNYEAQ. CDR3 sequence: CASSPGQEGYGYTF. CDR3 bases: TGTGCCAGCAGCCCGGGACAGGAAGGCTATGGCTACACCTTC.

A remark on this clone: Without the conserved terminal phenylalanine or tryptophan, this CDR3 likely stems from a read error. No DNA is shown, since the ends of the CDR3 on it are uncertain; the CDR3 is the one TCRdb lists. This rearrangement joins TRBV5-6 to TRBJ1-4. The CDR3 is 14 residues long, ends included. In germline, CDR1 is SGHDT, CDR2 YYEEEE. This CDR3 reads CASSLAGTQPVLSG.

The V call is TRBV5-1, the J call TRBJ2-5; 11 nucleotides agree with TRBD1. Germline CDR1 and CDR2: SGHRS and YFSETQ. The junction had 2 bases not matched to a gene; V was cut back by 1 base and J by 0 bases. The CDR3 spans 16 residues. CDR3 protein: CASSLRTGGHQETQYF. CDR3 nucleotide sequence: TGCGCCAGCAGCTTGCGGACAGGGGGCCACCAAGAGACCCAGTACTTC. The variable domain in full, completed from reference TRBV5-1 and TRBJ2-5, reads KAGVTQTPRYLIKTRGQQVTLSCSPISGHRSVSWYQQTPGQGLQFLFEYFSETQRNKGNFPGRFSGRQFSNSRSEMNVSTLELGDSALYLCASSLRTGGHQETQYFGPGTRLLVL.

The V call is TRBV4-1, the J call TRBJ1-2; unclear D gene. Trimming stripped 5 bases from V and 0 bases from J, with 13 bases between. Germline CDR1 reads MGHRA; CDR2 reads YSYEKL. The CDR3 extends over 15 amino acids. The CDR3, as DNA: TGCGCCAGCAGCAAAGCGGTCCAAGCTAACTATGGCTACACCTTC. Translating it yields CASSKAVQANYGYTF.

This chain joins TRBV4-1 and TRBJ1-2; D is perhaps TRBD1 (6 bases). Germline CDR1 reads MGHRA; CDR2 reads YSYEKL. The V end was cut by 4 bases, the J end by 5 bases, with 17 bases between. The CDR3 spans 15 residues. The CDR3 nucleotides read TGCGCCAGCAGCCGAAAGACAGGAGAAAATTATGGCTACACCTTC. Amino acids: CASSRKTGENYGYTF.

The V and J genes are TRBV7-9 and TRBJ1-2; a possible D gene is TRBD1 (6 bases). Trimming cost V 5 bases and J 5 bases, with 9 bases left between them. The CDR3 consists of 12 residues. Germline loops: CDR1 SEHNR, CDR2 FQNEAQ (reference sequence). The CDR3 nucleotides read TGTGCCAGCAGCATACAGGGTTATGGCTACACCTTC. Amino acids: CASSIQGYGYTF.

V usage is TRBV6-5 and J usage is TRBJ2-1; 7 bases map to TRBD2. V lost 2 bases and J lost 9; bases outside the gene matches: 4. The CDR3 is 13 amino acids. The germline V gene encodes CDR1 MNHEY and CDR2 SVGAGI. The CDR3 spells CASSYGGVGEQFF. In nucleotides, the CDR3 is TGTGCCAGCAGTTACGGGGGGGTGGGTGAGCAGTTCTTC.

This clone was counted only a few times. The chain employs TRBV4-1 and TRBJ1-6, with D tentatively TRBD1 (6 bases). This CDR3 is built from 15 residues. The germline gives CDR1 MGHRA, CDR2 YSYEKL. Between the trimmed V and J ends, which lost 0 bases and 4 bases, there was a span of 7 bases. CDR3 amino acids: CASSQDRGYNSPLHF. For the CDR3, the DNA is TGCGCCAGCAGCCAAGATAGGGGGTATAATTCACCCCTCCACTTT.

The rearrangement links TRBV6-5 to TRBJ2-1, with a weak D call TRBD1 (5 bases). The CDR3 is made up of 14 amino acids. The germline V gene encodes CDR1 MNHEY and CDR2 SVGAGI. Trimming cost V 3 bases and J 1 base, with 7 bases left between them. The CDR3 nucleotides are TGTGCCAGCAGTTATGACAGTTCCTACAATGAGCAGTTCTTC. Translated: CASSYDSSYNEQFF.

The chain recombines TRBV10-1 with TRBJ1-2; D might be TRBD1 (6 bases). Per the germline V gene, CDR1 is WNHNN and CDR2 is SYGVQD (reference sequence). The length of the CDR3 is 13 residues. Trimming removed 0 bases from V and 8 bases from J, with 10 bases in between. CDR3 residues: CASSESGHGGYTF. DNA of the CDR3: TGCGCCAGCAGTGAGTCGGGACATGGGGGCTACACCTTC.

The chain employs TRBV28 and TRBJ1-1; no firm D call. From germline, CDR1 is MDHEN and CDR2 SYDVKM. Between the trimmed V and J ends, which lost 7 bases and 3 bases, there was a span of 9 bases. The CDR3 length is 12 residues. CDR3 DNA: TGTGCCAGCACGGAGAGGGACACTGAAGCTTTCTTT. Protein sequence: CASTERDTEAFF.

This chain joins TRBV5-5 and TRBJ1-4; 10 bases are a match to TRBD1. Germline-derived CDR1 and CDR2 are SGHKS and YYEKEE (reference sequence). V was clipped by 4 bases and J by 5 bases; unmatched bases: 11. This CDR3 region has 17 residues. CDR3 sequence (DNA): TGTGCCAGCAGCCCTCTCTTGACAGGGGGCAGGAATGAAAAACTGTTTTTT. Translation gives CASSPLLTGGRNEKLFF. Supplemented by reference TRBV5-5 and TRBJ1-4, the full variable domain reads DAGVTQSPTHLIKTRGQQVTLRCSPISGHKSVSWYQQVLGQGPQFIFQYYEKEERGRGNFPDRFSARQFPNYSSELNVNALLLGDSALYLCASSPLLTGGRNEKLFFGSGTQLSVL.

Only one count was recorded for this clone. The chain joins TRBV9 to TRBJ1-2; TRBD1 is a possible D gene (6 bases). The V gene's germline CDR1 is SGDLS and CDR2 YYNGEE. The CDR3 totals 15 residues. The V gene lost 4 bases and the J gene lost 5 bases, with 18 bases spanning the gap. CDR3 nucleotide sequence: TGTGCCAGCAGCCCCGAGGGGGGGACTCTTTATGGCTACACCTTC. It translates to CASSPEGGTLYGYTF.

This clone is labeled as medium-sized. The junction and the germline gene differ at one end; a read error may be behind it. The J gene is TRBJ1-2, the V gene TRBV9; TRBD1 matches 9 bases. Per germline, CDR1 SGDLS and CDR2 YYNGEE. This CDR3 has 15 residues. CDR3 nucleotide sequence: TGTGCCAGCAGCGTACGGGGACAGGGCCAGGGGCGTATGGACTTC. Translation gives CASSVRGQGQGRMDF.

This clone came up once. The chain employs TRBV10-3 and TRBJ1-2, with TRBD1 identical over 8 bases. Germline CDR1 ENHRY, CDR2 SYGVKD. This CDR3 is 16 amino acids long. V lost 6 bases to trimming and J lost 2 bases; unmatched junction nucleotides: 11. The CDR3 reads CAIRLNVGDRNYGYTF. The CDR3 nucleotides are TGTGCCATCAGGCTTAACGTGGGGGACAGGAACTATGGCTACACCTTC.

This clone was counted only a few times. The rearrangement joins TRBV27 to TRBJ1-2; no definite D call. CDR1 and CDR2 from the germline V gene are MNHEY and SMNVEV (reference sequence). With 6 bases removed from V and 5 bases from J, the gap between germline ends came to 13 bases. This CDR3 is 13 amino acids long. DNA for the CDR3: TGTGCCAGCAGCCCCAGTGGAGTGTATGGCTACACCTTC. It is translated as CASSPSGVYGYTF.

CDR3 region: CAITEGHSTEAFF. In DNA, the CDR3 is TGTGCCATCACCGAGGGTCACAGCACTGAAGCTTTCTTT. The V call is TRBV10-3, the J call TRBJ1-1; D is uncertain. Trimming stripped 7 bases from V and 4 bases from J, with 13 bases between. CDR1 is ENHRY and CDR2 is SYGVKD in the germline V gene. The CDR3 runs 13 residues.

CDR3 sequence (DNA): TGCGCCAGCAGCCCCTATTACGTGGGGCTCTATGGCTACACCTTC. This sequence encodes CASSPYYVGLYGYTF. The rearrangement links TRBV4-1 to TRBJ1-2; tentative D call: TRBD1 (5 bases). Germline lookup yields CDR1 MGHRA and CDR2 YSYEKL. The CDR3 runs 15 residues. V was clipped by 4 bases and J by 4 bases, with 16 bases between them.

This clone has more than one count but fewer than ten. The genes are TRBV15 and TRBJ1-6, with TRBD1 matching 7 bases. Germline CDR1 LNHNV, CDR2 YYDKDF (reference sequence). The CDR3 is 15 amino acids. The ends lost 3 bases at V and 9 bases at J; junction bases unmatched: 8. CDR3 nucleotides: TGTGCCACCAGCAGTTCCCAGGGGGTGGCTTCACCCCTCCACTTT. This encodes CATSSSQGVASPLHF.

In DNA, the CDR3 is TGTGCCAGCAGCTTATCGGGACGGGGCTTAACCAGGGGCGGCACTGAAGCTTTCTTT. Translation gives CASSLSGRGLTRGGTEAFF. This rearrangement joins TRBV7-9 to TRBJ1-1; tentatively, D is TRBD1 (6 bases). Germline V lookup: CDR1 SEHNR, CDR2 FQNEAQ (reference sequence). The CDR3 covers 19 residues. The V end lost 2 bases, the J end lost 4 bases, and 26 bases lay between the germline ends.